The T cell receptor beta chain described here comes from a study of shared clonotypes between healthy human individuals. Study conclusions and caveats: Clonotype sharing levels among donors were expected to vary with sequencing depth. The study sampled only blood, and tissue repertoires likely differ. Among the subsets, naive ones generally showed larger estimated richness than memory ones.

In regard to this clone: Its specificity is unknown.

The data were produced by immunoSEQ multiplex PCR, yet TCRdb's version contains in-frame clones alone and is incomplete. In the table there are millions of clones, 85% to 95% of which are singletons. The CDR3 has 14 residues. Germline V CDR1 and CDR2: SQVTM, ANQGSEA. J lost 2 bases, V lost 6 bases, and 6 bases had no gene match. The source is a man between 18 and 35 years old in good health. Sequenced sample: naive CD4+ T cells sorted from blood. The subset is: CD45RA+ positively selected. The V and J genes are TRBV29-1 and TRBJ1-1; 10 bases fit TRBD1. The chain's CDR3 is CSVTRDRGNTEAFF. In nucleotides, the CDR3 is TGCAGCGTCACCCGGGACAGGGGAAACACTGAAGCTTTCTTT. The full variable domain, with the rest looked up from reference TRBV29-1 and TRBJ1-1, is SAVISQKPSRDICQRGTSLTIQCQVDSQVTMMFWYRQQPGQSLTLIATANQGSEATYESGFVIDKFPISRPNLTFSTLTVSNMSPEDSSIYLCSVTRDRGNTEAFFGQGTRLTVV.